The clone carrying this TCR beta chain appeared a few times. Its antigen is unknown. The germline V gene has CDR1 SGHDN and CDR2 FVKESK. The CDR3 is 14 residues long. The V end was cut by 1 base, the J end by 2 bases, with 9 bases between. The data originate from a study of molecular identifiers for immune sequencing clone quantification. Study in general: Replicates split RNA from approximately 22,000 or 94,000 naive CD8 cells five ways, and the researchers sequenced four portions.

The study's findings and limits: It was shown that clones above 20 RNA copies held over 99% of effector molecules, but under 1% in naive cells.

Previously described methods with listed TCR primers produced the bulk TCR libraries. A single record per CDR3 protein comes from TCRdb applying MiXCR to the PCR reads. Of about 500,000 distinct CDR3 sequences listed, 20% to 25% are singletons. The clonotype comes from a human donor in good health. Some libraries in this study had Jurkat cell RNA spiked in. The sequencing sample was made of naive CD8+ T cells from blood, with Jurkat cell RNA spiked in. Subset: FACS-sorted CD8+CD4-CCR7+CD45RA+ naive T cells. The V gene is TRBV14, the J gene TRBJ2-7; D is undetermined. CDR3 loop: CASSQVGHPYEQYF. CDR3 sequence (DNA): TGTGCCAGCAGCCAAGTCGGCCACCCCTACGAGCAGTACTTC. Combining the CDR3 with reference TRBV14 and TRBJ2-7 gives the whole variable domain EAGVTQFPSHSVIEKGQTVTLRCDPISGHDNLYWYRRVMGKEIKFLLHFVKESKQDESGMPNNRFLAERTGGTYSTLKVQPAELEDSGVYFCASSQVGHPYEQYFGPGTRLTVT.